The rows below give T cell receptor beta chains drawn from one sample of a study of T cell responses to AZD1222 COVID-19 vaccine. Measured with immunoSEQ multiplex PCR; TCRdb has only the in-frame clones, and not every one. The repertoire consists of more than 85,000 clones, with over 85% occurring once and the leading ten covering 2% to 2.5%. Specimen: peripheral blood, collected 28 days after the second AZD1222 dose. These receptors were collected from an adult who received the AZD1222 COVID-19 vaccine. Both conserved end residues are part of each CDR3. The D gene is left open where the match is weak. Size is omitted from some rows. Given values are once, few, many or a class for expanded clones.

clone_size: .; j_call: TRBJ1-2; v_call: TRBV12-3/TRBV12-4; d_call: .; cdr3_aa: CASSLGTGKTF; cdr3_nt: TGTGCCAGCAGTTTAGGGACGGGAAAAACCTTC
clone_size: .; j_call: TRBJ2-3; v_call: TRBV6-9; d_call: .; cdr3_aa: CASKVRYF; cdr3_nt: TGTGCCAGCAAGGTGCGGTATTTT
clone_size: .; j_call: TRBJ2-7; v_call: TRBV18; d_call: .; cdr3_aa: CASSPRAGIVFDEQYF; cdr3_nt: TGTGCCAGCTCACCACGGGCAGGGATTGTCTTTGACGAGCAGTACTTC
clone_size: .; j_call: TRBJ1-5; v_call: TRBV7-9; d_call: .; cdr3_aa: CASSPGLLSNQPQHF; cdr3_nt: TGTGCCAGCAGCCCGGGACTCTTGAGCAATCAGCCCCAGCATTTT
clone_size: .; j_call: TRBJ2-3; v_call: TRBV7-3; d_call: .; cdr3_aa: CASSFPGTDTQYF; cdr3_nt: TGTGCCAGCAGCTTTCCCGGCACAGATACGCAGTATTTT
clone_size: few; j_call: TRBJ2-7; v_call: TRBV7-9; d_call: .; cdr3_aa: CASSLAEVFDPEYF; cdr3_nt: TGTGCCAGCAGCTTAGCGGAAGTGTTCGACCCCGAGTACTTC
clone_size: .; j_call: TRBJ2-2; v_call: TRBV29-1; d_call: .; cdr3_aa: CSGENTGELFF; cdr3_nt: TGCAGCGGCGAGAACACCGGGGAGCTGTTTTTT
clone_size: once; j_call: TRBJ1-3; v_call: TRBV18; d_call: .; cdr3_aa: CASSPRTAAFSGNTIYF; cdr3_nt: TGTGCCAGCTCACCGAGGACGGCCGCATTCTCTGGAAACACCATATATTTT
clone_size: .; j_call: TRBJ2-2; v_call: TRBV2; d_call: TRBD2; cdr3_aa: CARRTSGAGELFF; cdr3_nt: TGTGCCAGAAGGACTAGCGGGGCCGGGGAGCTGTTTTTT
clone_size: .; j_call: TRBJ1-1; v_call: TRBV19; d_call: .; cdr3_aa: CASSIRGPTEAFF; cdr3_nt: TGTGCCAGTAGTATAAGGGGACCCACTGAAGCTTTCTTT
clone_size: .; j_call: TRBJ2-1; v_call: TRBV19; d_call: TRBD1; cdr3_aa: CASRGGPAGDNEQFF; cdr3_nt: TGTGCCAGTAGAGGGGGCCCGGCAGGGGACAATGAGCAGTTCTTC
clone_size: .; j_call: TRBJ2-2; v_call: TRBV6-5; d_call: .; cdr3_aa: CASSYITNTGELFF; cdr3_nt: TGTGCCAGCAGTTACATAACGAACACCGGGGAGCTGTTTTTT
clone_size: .; j_call: TRBJ2-1; v_call: TRBV12-3/TRBV12-4; d_call: .; cdr3_aa: CASSSPGGNEQFF; cdr3_nt: TGTGCCAGCAGTTCGCCTGGGGGCAATGAGCAGTTCTTC
clone_size: .; j_call: TRBJ1-5; v_call: TRBV30; d_call: .; cdr3_aa: CAWSGDLRDQPQHF; cdr3_nt: TGTGCCTGGAGTGGCGATCTCAGGGATCAGCCCCAGCATTTT